These T cell receptor beta chains were read from a single sample in a study of cytomegalovirus exposure and HLA in healthy donors. The assay was immunoSEQ multiplex PCR, and TCRdb's table has in-frame clones only and misses some. The sample comprises 200,000 or so clones, 80% to 85% of which are singletons, and 2.5% to 3.5% rests with the top ten. The specimen was PBMCs. These receptor sequences come from a woman in her 40s in good health and CMV-seronegative. Each CDR3 is given with its conserved first and last residue.

V	J	CDR3
TRBV19	TRBJ1-3	CASTVSGNTIYF
TRBV28	TRBJ2-3	CASCLAGVTTTDTQYF
TRBV7-2	TRBJ1-4	CASSTSGKGPLGEKLFF
TRBV6-6	TRBJ2-1	CASHTSSLNEQFF
TRBV7-3	TRBJ2-1	CASSRAGEVNEQFF
TRBV5-1	TRBJ1-2	CASSLAQDNGYTF
TRBV5-4	TRBJ1-1	CASSLGGLNTEAFF
TRBV19	TRBJ1-2	CASRITGGADGYTF
TRBV2	TRBJ2-7	CASRLVSYEQYF
TRBV6-5	TRBJ1-6	CASSPGDNSPLHF